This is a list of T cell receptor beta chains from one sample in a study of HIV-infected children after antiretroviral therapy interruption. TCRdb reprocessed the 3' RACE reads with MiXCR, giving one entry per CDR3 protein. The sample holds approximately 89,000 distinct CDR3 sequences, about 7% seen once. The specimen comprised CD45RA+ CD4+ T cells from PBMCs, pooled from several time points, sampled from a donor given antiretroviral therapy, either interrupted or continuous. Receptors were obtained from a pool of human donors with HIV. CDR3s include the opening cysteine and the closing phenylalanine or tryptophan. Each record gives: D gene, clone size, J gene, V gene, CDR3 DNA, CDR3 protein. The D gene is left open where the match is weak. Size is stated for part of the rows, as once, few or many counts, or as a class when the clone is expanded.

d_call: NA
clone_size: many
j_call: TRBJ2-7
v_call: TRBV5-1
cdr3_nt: TGCGCCAGCAGCTTGGCCGGGACGCCCGAGCAGTACTTC
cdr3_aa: CASSLAGTPEQYF

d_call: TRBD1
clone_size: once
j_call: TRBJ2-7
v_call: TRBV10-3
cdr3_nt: TGTGCCATCAGTGAATTGGGGACAGAGTACGAGCAGTACTTC
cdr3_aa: CAISELGTEYEQYF

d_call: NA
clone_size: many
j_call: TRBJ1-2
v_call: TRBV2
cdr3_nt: TGTGCCAGCAGTGAAGCTGTGTATGGCTACACCTTC
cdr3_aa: CASSEAVYGYTF

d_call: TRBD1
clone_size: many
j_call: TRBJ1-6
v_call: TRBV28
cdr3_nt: TGTGCCAGCCGACAGGGAGGGAGACCCCTCCACTTT
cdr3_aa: CASRQGGRPLHF

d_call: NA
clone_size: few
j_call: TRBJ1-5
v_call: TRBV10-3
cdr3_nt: TGTGCCATCAGTGAGTCGATCGCACGGATTGAGAATCAGCCCCAGCATTTT
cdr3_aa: CAISESIARIENQPQHF

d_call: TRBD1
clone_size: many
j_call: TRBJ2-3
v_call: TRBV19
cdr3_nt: TGTGCCAGTAGTATACGGGACAGGTTCCCCCAACGGGATACGCAGTATTTT
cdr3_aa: CASSIRDRFPQRDTQYF

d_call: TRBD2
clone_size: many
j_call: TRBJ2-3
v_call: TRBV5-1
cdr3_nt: TGCGCCAGCAGCTCGATAGCGGGGATTAGCACAGATACGCAGTATTTT
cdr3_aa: CASSSIAGISTDTQYF

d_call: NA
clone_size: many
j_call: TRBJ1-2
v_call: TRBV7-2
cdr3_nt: TGTGCCAGCAGCCCGAAGACAGATGGCTACACCTTC
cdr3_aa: CASSPKTDGYTF

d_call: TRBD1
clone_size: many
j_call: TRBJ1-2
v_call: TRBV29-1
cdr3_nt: TGCAGCGTATCGGGACAGCCCCACTATGGCTACACCTTC
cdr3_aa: CSVSGQPHYGYTF

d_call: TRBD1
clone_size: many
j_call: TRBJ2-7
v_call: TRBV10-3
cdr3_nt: TGTGCCATCGGAGATGGGACAGGAACCTTCTACGAGCAGTACTTC
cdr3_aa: CAIGDGTGTFYEQYF

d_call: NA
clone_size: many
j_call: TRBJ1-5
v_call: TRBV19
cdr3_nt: TGTGCCAGCAGTCAACGGGACAACAACCAGGCTCCGCTTTTT
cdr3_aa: CASSQRDNNQAPLF

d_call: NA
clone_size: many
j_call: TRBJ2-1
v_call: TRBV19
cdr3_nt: TGTGCCAGTAGTATGACTAAGGTGTTCTTC
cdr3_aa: CASSMTKVFF

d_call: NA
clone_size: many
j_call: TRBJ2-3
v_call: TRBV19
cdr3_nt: TGTGCCAGTAGTATAGATCTGAGAAATACGCAGTATTTT
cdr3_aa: CASSIDLRNTQYF

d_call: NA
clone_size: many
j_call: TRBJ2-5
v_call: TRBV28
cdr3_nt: TGTGCCAGCAGTCCCTCGGGGGCCCGAGAGACCCAGTACTTC
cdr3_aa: CASSPSGARETQYF

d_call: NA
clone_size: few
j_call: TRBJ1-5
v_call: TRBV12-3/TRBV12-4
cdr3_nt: TGTGCCAGCAGCCGAGGACAGACCCTCGGGCCCCAGCATTTT
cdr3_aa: CASSRGQTLGPQHF

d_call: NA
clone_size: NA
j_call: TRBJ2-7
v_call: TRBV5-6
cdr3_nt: TGTGCCAGCAGCTCGACAGTGGAGCAGTACTTC
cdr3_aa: CASSSTVEQYF

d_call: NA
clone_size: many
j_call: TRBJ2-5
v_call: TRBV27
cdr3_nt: TGTGCCAGCAGTCCGACCCGGAGGTTTGGAGAGACCCAGTACTTC
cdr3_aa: CASSPTRRFGETQYF

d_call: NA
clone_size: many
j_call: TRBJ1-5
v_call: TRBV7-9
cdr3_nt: TGTGCCAGCAGCTTAATGCCGTCCTATAGCAATCAGCCCCAGCATTTT
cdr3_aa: CASSLMPSYSNQPQHF

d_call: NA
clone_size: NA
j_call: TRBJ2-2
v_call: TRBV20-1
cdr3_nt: TGCAGTGCTAGAGACGGGATCACCGGGGAGCTGTTTTTT
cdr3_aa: CSARDGITGELFF

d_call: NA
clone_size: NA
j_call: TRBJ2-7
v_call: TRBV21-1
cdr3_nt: TGTGCCAGCAGCGGACGTCGTTGTCGGGAGCAGTACTTC
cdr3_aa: CASSGRRCREQYF

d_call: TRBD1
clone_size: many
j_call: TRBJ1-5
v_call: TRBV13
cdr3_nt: TGTGCCAGCTCTCAGGACAGGAACAACCAGGCTCCGCTTTTT
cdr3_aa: CASSQDRNNQAPLF

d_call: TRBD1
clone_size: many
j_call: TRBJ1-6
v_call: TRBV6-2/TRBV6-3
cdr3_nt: TGTGCCAGCAGTCGCGGACAGGGGAGAGAATCATCCTATAATTCACCCCTCCACTTT
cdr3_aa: CASSRGQGRESSYNSPLHF

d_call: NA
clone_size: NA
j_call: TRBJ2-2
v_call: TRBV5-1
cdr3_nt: TGCGCCAGCAGCTTGGTGGGGACCCCGGGCGCCGGGGAGCTGTTTTTT
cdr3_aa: CASSLVGTPGAGELFF

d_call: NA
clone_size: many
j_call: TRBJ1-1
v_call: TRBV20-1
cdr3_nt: TGCAGTGCCGGGGATGAGCACAAACTGAACACTGAAGCTTTCTTT
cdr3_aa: CSAGDEHKLNTEAFF

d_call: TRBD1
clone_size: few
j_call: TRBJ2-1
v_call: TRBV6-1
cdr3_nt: TGTGCCAGCAGTGTACAGGGGGGTGAGCAGTTCTTC
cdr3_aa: CASSVQGGEQFF

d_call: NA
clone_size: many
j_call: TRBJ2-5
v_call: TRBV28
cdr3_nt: TGTGCCAGCAGTTTAAGGGTCGGATACACGGAGACCCAGTACTTC
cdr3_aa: CASSLRVGYTETQYF

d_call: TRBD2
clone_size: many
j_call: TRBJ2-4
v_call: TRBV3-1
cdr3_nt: TGTGCCAGCAGCCAACTCTCAGCGGGGTCCAAAAACATTCAGTACTTC
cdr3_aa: CASSQLSAGSKNIQYF

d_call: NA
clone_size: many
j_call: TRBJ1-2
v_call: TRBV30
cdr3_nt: TGTGCCTGGAGTTCCGGGACGTGGGGCTACACCTTC
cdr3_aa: CAWSSGTWGYTF

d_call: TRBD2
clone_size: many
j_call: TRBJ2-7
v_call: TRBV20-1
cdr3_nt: TGCAGTGCTAAGCGGGGGCACTACGAGCAGTACTTC
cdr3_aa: CSAKRGHYEQYF

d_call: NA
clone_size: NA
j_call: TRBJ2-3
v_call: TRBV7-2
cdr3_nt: TGTGCCAGCAGCTTGTCGGGACAAACTTTCACAGATACGCAGTATTTT
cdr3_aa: CASSLSGQTFTDTQYF

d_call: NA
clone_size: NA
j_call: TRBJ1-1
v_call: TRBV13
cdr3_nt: TGTGCCAGCACCTTCGGAAGGGGACCGGCTGAAGCTTTCTTT
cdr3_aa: CASTFGRGPAEAFF

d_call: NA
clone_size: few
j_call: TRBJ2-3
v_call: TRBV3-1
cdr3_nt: TGTGCCAGCAGCCAAGCGTCGGACCCCTGGAGCACAGATACGCAGTATTTT
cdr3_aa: CASSQASDPWSTDTQYF

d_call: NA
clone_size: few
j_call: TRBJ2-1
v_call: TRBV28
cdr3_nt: TGTGCCAGCAGCTTCCTGGGGCGCTCCTACAATGAGCAGTTCTTC
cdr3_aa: CASSFLGRSYNEQFF

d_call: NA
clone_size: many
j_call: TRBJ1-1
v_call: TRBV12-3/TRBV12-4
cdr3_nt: TGTGCCAGCTCGCCCATCCGGGGACCAAACACTGAAGCTTTCTTT
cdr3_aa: CASSPIRGPNTEAFF

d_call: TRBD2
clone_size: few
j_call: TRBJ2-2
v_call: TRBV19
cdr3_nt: TGTGCCAGTAACCTGAGAGCGGGGGGCGTATTCTTGGAGCTGTTTTTT
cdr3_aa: CASNLRAGGVFLELFF

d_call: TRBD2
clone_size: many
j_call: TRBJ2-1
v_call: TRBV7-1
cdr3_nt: TGTGCCAGCAGCTCCCTTCTACAGCGGGGGGGCGGATCCTACAATGAGCAGTTCTTC
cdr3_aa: CASSSLLQRGGGSYNEQFF

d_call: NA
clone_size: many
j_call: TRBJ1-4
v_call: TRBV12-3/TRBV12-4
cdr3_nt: TGTGCCAGCAGTAGGAGACAGGCTAATGAAAAACTGTTTTTT
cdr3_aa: CASSRRQANEKLFF

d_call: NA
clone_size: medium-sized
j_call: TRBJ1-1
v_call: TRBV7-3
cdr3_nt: TGTGCCAGCAGCCCCCTTGGCGGGCACACTGAAGCTTTCTTT
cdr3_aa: CASSPLGGHTEAFF

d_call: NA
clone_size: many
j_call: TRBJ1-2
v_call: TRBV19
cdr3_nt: TGTGCCAGCCCCAGGAGGGAGCTGAACTATGGCTACACCTTC
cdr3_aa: CASPRRELNYGYTF

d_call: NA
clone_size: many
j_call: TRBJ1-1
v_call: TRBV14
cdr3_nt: TGTGCCAGCAGCCAGGGCAGCATGAACACTGAAGCTTTCTTT
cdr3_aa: CASSQGSMNTEAFF

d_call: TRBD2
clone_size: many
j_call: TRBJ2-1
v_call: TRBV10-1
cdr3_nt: TGCGCCAGCAGTCAGACTAGCGCCAATGAGCAGTTCTTC
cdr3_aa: CASSQTSANEQFF

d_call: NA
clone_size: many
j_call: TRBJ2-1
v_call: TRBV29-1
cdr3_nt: TGCAGCGCCCGTCGGCGGGGTGATAATGAGCAGTTCTTC
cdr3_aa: CSARRRGDNEQFF

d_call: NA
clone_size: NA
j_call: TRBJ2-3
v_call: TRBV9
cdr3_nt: TGTGCCAGCAGCGTAGGCGGACAGCGTACGCAGTATTTT
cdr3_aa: CASSVGGQRTQYF

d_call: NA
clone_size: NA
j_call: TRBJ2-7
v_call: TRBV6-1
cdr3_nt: TGTGCCAGCAGTGTGGGGCAGGGCCGACATACCTACGAGCAGTACTTC
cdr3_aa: CASSVGQGRHTYEQYF

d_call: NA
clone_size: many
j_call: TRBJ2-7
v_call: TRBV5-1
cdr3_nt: TGCGCCAGCAGCACAGGCCACGAGCAGTACTTC
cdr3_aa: CASSTGHEQYF

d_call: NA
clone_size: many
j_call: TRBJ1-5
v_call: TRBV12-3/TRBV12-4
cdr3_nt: TGTGCCAGCAGTCTTCTAACCGGGCAGCCCCAGCATTTT
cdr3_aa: CASSLLTGQPQHF

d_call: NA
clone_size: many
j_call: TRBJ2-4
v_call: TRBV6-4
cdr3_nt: TGTGCCAGCAGTGACCGGGGCCTCCGTCAAAACATTCAGTACTTC
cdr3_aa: CASSDRGLRQNIQYF

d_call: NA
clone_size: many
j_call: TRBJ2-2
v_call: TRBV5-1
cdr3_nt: TGCGCCAGCAGCTTGCTCTTAGGGAGAGCGACGAACACCGGGGAGCTGTTTTTT
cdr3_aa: CASSLLLGRATNTGELFF

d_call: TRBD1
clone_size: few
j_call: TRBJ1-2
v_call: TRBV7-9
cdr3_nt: TGTGCCAGCAGCTTAGGGGCAAGTGGGACAGGGTACTATGGCTACACCTTC
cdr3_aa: CASSLGASGTGYYGYTF

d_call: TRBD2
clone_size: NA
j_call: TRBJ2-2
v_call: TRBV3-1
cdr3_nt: TGTGCCAGCACCGCCGCGGGGGGCCCCACCGGGGAGCTGTTTTTT
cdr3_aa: CASTAAGGPTGELFF

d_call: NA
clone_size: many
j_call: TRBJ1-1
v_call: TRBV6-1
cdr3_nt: TGTGCCAGCAGTGAAGTCCAGACGGAAGCTTTCTTT
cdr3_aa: CASSEVQTEAFF

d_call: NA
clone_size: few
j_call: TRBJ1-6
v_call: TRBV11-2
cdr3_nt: TGTGCCAGCAGCTTGTTAAGACCTGTTGATTCACCCCTCCACTTT
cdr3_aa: CASSLLRPVDSPLHF

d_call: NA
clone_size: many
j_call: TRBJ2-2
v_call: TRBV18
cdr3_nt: TGTGCCAGCTCAGCGGACAGGAACACCGGGGAGCTGTTTTTT
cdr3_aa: CASSADRNTGELFF

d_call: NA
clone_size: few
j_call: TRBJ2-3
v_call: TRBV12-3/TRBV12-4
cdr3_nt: TGTGCCAGCAGTTTAGGGAGGGACAGTCTGGGCACAGATACGCAGTATTTT
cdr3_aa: CASSLGRDSLGTDTQYF

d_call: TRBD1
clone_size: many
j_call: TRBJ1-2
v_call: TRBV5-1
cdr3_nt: TGCGCCAGCAGCTTGATGGGACAGGGGTCTGGCTACACCTTC
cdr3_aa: CASSLMGQGSGYTF

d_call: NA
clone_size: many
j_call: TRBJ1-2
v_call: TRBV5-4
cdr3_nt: TGTGCCAGCAGCTTTTCAGCGGGGGGCTACACCTTC
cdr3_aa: CASSFSAGGYTF

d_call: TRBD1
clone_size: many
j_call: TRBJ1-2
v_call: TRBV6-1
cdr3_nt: TGTGCCAGCAGTGTCTCAGGGGGCCGTCTTGGCTATGGCTACACCTTC
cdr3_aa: CASSVSGGRLGYGYTF

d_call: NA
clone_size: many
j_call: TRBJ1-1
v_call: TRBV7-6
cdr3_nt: TGTGCCAGCAGCCTTCCAGGGCGACCTGAAGCTTTCTTT
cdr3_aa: CASSLPGRPEAFF